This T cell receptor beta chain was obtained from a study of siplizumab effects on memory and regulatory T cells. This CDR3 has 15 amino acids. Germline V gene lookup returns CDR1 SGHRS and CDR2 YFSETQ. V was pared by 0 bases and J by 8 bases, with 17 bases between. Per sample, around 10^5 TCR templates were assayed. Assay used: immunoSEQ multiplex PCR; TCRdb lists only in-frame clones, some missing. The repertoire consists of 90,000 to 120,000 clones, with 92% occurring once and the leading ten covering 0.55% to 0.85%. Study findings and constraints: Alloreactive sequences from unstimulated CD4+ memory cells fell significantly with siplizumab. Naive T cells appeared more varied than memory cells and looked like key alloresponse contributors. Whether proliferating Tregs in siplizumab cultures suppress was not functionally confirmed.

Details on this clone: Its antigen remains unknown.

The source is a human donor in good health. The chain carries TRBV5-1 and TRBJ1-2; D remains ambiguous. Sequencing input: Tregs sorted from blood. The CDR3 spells CASSLVQSLGNGYTF. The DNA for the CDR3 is TGCGCCAGCAGCTTGGTCCAAAGTTTAGGGAACGGCTACACCTTC.